A single sample gave rise to the 2 T cell receptor beta chains below, sequenced in a study of blood T cells in healthy people across ages. Through a sample-barcoded 5' primer and a J-beta primer mix, a second PCR was run for roughly 6 to 12 cycles. TCRdb reanalysed the 5' RACE reads using MiXCR and keeps one entry per CDR3 protein. The table has about 680,000 distinct CDR3 sequences, 45% to 50% seen once; the top ten hold under 35%. The sample consisted of blood. The source is a woman in her fifties or sixties in good health.

This clonotype came up a few times. The CDR3 DNA reads TGCAGCGTTGAAGGCCTACCTAGCGCCAGCACAGATACGCAGTATTTT. Protein product: CSVEGLPSASTDTQYF. The rearrangement links TRBV29-1 to TRBJ2-3; tentatively, D is TRBD2 (6 bases). V lost 1 base to trimming and J lost 0 bases, with 14 bases between them. The CDR3 has 16 residues. In germline, CDR1 is SQVTM, CDR2 ANQGSEA.

The chain carries TRBV4-3 and TRBJ2-1; 11 bases align to TRBD2. The CDR3 loop spans 17 amino acids. V shed 4 bases, J shed 5 bases, and the junction held 10 bases outside the gene matches. Germline CDR1 LGHNA, CDR2 YSLEER. The CDR3 here is CASSRQLAGDAHNEQFF. CDR3 DNA sequence: TGCGCCAGCAGCCGGCAACTAGCGGGAGACGCCCACAATGAGCAGTTCTTC.